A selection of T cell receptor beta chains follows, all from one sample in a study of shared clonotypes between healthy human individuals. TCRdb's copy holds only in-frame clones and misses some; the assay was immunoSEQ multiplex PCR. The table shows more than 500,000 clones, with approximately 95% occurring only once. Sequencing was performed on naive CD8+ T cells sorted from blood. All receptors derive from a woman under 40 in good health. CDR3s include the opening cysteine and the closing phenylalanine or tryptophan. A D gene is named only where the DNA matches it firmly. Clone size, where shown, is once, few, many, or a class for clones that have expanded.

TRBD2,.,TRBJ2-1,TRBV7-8,CASSPGLAFLSSYNEQFF,TGTGCCAGCAGCCCGGGACTAGCGTTTCTTAGCTCCTACAATGAGCAGTTCTTC
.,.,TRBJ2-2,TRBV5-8,CASSFGGFRAGELFF,TGTGCCAGCAGCTTTGGTGGGTTTCGGGCCGGGGAGCTGTTTTTT
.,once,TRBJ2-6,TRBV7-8,CASSLYRREYSGANVLTF,TGTGCCAGCAGCTTATATCGACGGGAGTATTCTGGGGCCAACGTCCTGACTTTC
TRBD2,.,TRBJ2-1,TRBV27,CASSAGLAGGDPRNEQFF,TGTGCCAGCAGTGCGGGACTAGCGGGAGGTGATCCGCGCAATGAGCAGTTCTTC
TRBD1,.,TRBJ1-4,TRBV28,CASSLDRGTNEKLFF,TGTGCCAGCAGTTTGGACAGGGGAACTAATGAAAAACTGTTTTTT
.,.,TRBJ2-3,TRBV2,CASSERPHTDTQYF,TGTGCCAGCAGTGAAAGGCCCCACACAGATACGCAGTATTTT
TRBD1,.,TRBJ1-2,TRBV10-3,CAISESRGSHYGYTF,TGTGCCATCAGTGAGAGCAGGGGGAGCCACTATGGCTACACCTTC
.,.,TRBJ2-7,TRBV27,CASSLSSPRRNEQYF,TGTGCCAGCAGTTTATCGAGCCCCAGACGAAACGAGCAGTACTTC
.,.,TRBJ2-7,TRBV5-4,CASSPGTYEQYF,TGTGCCAGCAGCCCCGGAACCTACGAGCAGTACTTC
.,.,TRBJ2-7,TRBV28,CASSSGPEQYF,TGTGCCAGCAGTTCCGGCCCCGAGCAGTACTTC
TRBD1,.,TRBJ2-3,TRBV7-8,CASSLSSGTGGSDTQYF,TGTGCCAGCAGCTTGTCCTCCGGGACAGGGGGTTCAGATACGCAGTATTTT
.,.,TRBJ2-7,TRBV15,CATSPYRQEQYF,TGTGCCACCAGCCCCTATCGGCAGGAGCAGTACTTC
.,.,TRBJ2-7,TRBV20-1,CSALDYEQYF,TGCAGCGCTCTCGACTACGAGCAGTACTTC
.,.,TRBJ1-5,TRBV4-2,CASSQESGAPNQPQHF,TGTGCCAGCAGCCAAGAGTCCGGGGCACCCAATCAGCCCCAGCATTTT
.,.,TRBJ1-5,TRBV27,CASSSGVEGQPQHF,TGTGCCAGCAGTTCGGGAGTAGAGGGTCAGCCCCAGCATTTT
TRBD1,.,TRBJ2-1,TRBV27,CASIRTRDRANEQFF,TGTGCCAGCATCCGAACTCGGGACAGGGCCAATGAGCAGTTCTTC
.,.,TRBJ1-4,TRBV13,CASSTGVLANEKLFF,TGTGCCAGCAGTACCGGGGTGCTAGCTAATGAAAAACTGTTTTTT
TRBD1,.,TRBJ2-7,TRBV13,CASSYDRARYEQYF,TGTGCCAGCAGCTACGACAGGGCTCGCTACGAGCAGTACTTC
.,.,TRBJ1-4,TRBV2,CASSQKRGSYEKLFF,TGTGCCAGCAGCCAAAAGAGGGGCTCCTATGAAAAACTGTTTTTT
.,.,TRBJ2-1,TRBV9,CASSVGTNHRGEQFF,TGTGCCAGCAGCGTCGGGACTAACCACAGGGGTGAGCAGTTCTTC
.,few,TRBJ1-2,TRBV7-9,CASSLAAANYGYTF,TGTGCCAGCAGCTTAGCGGCAGCTAACTATGGCTACACCTTC
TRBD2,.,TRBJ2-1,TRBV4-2,CASSQARAGANYNEQFF,TGTGCCAGCAGCCAAGCTCGTGCGGGAGCCAACTACAATGAGCAGTTCTTC
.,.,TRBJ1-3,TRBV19,CASSMVYLDTGNTIYF,TGTGCCAGTAGTATGGTTTATTTGGACACTGGAAACACCATATATTTT
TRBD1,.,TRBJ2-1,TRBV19,CASRDREGIEQFF,TGTGCCAGCCGGGACAGGGAGGGAATTGAGCAGTTCTTC
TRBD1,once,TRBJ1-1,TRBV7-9,CASSLERQGLDTEAFF,TGTGCCAGCAGCTTAGAAAGACAGGGTCTGGACACTGAAGCTTTCTTT
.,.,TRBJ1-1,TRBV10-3,CATSKDTEAFF,TGTGCCACAAGTAAGGACACTGAAGCTTTCTTT
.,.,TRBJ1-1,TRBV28,CASRRGYAFF,TGTGCCAGCAGGAGAGGGTATGCTTTCTTT
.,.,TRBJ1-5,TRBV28,CASSSPHQPQHF,TGTGCCAGCAGTTCACCTCATCAGCCCCAGCATTTT
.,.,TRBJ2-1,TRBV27,CASSLNTGTRNEQFF,TGTGCCAGCAGCCTCAACACCGGGACACGCAATGAGCAGTTCTTC
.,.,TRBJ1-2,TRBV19,CARDSPPCGYTF,TGTGCCAGAGACAGCCCTCCGTGTGGCTACACCTTC
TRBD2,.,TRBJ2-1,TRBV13,CASSLEGSGINEQFF,TGTGCCAGCAGCTTAGAAGGTAGCGGGATCAATGAGCAGTTCTTC
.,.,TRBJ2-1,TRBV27,CASSFGRVNNEQFF,TGTGCCAGCAGCTTCGGACGGGTTAACAATGAGCAGTTCTTC
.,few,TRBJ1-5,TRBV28,CASSLWQNQPQHF,TGTGCCAGCAGTTTATGGCAAAATCAGCCCCAGCATTTT
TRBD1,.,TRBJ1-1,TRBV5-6,CASGFATGLTEAFF,TGTGCCAGCGGATTCGCGACAGGGCTGACTGAAGCTTTCTTT
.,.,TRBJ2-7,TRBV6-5,CASSYMGYEQYF,TGTGCCAGCAGTTACATGGGCTACGAGCAGTACTTC
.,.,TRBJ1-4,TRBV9,CASSPPGSTNEKLFF,TGTGCCAGCAGCCCTCCGGGCTCAACTAATGAAAAACTGTTTTTT